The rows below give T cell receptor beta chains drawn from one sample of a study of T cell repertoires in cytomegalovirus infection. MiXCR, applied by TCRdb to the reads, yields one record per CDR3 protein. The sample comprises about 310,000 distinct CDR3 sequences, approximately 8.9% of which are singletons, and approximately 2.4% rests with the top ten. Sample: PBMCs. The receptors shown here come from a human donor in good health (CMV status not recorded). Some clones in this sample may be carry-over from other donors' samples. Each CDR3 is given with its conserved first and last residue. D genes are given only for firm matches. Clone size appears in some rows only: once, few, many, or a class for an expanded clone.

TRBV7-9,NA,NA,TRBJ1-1,TGTGCCAGCAGTCAGCCAGTCATGGCGGGGAGGTCCTCTGAAGCTTTCTTT,CASSQPVMAGRSSEAFF
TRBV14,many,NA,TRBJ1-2,TGTGCCAGCAGCCAAGATGGTTTTCCGGGGAGAGGCTACACCTTC,CASSQDGFPGRGYTF
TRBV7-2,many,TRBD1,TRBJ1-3,TGTGCCAGCAGCTTAAGACAGGGAGGAGGAAACACCATATATTTT,CASSLRQGGGNTIYF
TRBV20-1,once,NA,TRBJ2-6,TGCAGTGCCCTGGGGAGGAGGAACTCTGGGGCCAACGTCCTGACTTTC,CSALGRRNSGANVLTF
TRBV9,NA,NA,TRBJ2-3,TGTGCCAGCAGCGGCAGCCGGGACGGTCAAGATACGCAGTATTTT,CASSGSRDGQDTQYF
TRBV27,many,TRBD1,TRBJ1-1,TGTGCCAGCAGTTTACAGGGACAGGGGAACACTGAAGCTTTCTTT,CASSLQGQGNTEAFF
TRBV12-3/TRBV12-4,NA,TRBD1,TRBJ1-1,TGTGCCAGCAGTTTATCGGGACAGTGGAAGGTAGAAGCTTTCTTT,CASSLSGQWKVEAFF
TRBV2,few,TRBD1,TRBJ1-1,TGTGCCAGCATCCCGCTCCGGGACAGGGCGGCCACTGAAGCTTTCTTT,CASIPLRDRAATEAFF
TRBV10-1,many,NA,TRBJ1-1,TGCGCCAGCAGTGAGCAGAGGGACACTGAAGCTTTCTTT,CASSEQRDTEAFF
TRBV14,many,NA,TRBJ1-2,TGTGCCAGCAGCCAAGCAGGGGTACCTGGCTACACCTTC,CASSQAGVPGYTF
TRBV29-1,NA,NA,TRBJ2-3,TGCAGCGTTGAAGGAGTTGGAGATACGCAGTATTTT,CSVEGVGDTQYF
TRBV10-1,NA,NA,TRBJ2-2,TGCGCCAGCAGACCCGGGACGAACACCGGGGAGCTGTTTTTT,CASRPGTNTGELFF
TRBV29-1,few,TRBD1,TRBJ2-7,TGCAGCGTTGGGACAGGGAAGAACGAGCAGTACTTC,CSVGTGKNEQYF
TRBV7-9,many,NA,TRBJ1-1,TGTGCCAGCAGCTTTGGGACGGCCGGGACTGAAGCTTTCTTT,CASSFGTAGTEAFF
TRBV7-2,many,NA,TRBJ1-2,TGTGCCAGCAGCTTGAGGAATATCAGGGTCGCCAACTATGGCTACACCTTC,CASSLRNIRVANYGYTF
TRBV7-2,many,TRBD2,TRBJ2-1,TGTGCCAGCAGACAAGTAGCGGGGGGAGGTTCCGAGCAGTTCTTC,CASRQVAGGGSEQFF
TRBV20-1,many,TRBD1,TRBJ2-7,TGCAGTGCTAGCGGCAACGGACAGGGCGCCTACGAGCAGTACTTC,CSASGNGQGAYEQYF
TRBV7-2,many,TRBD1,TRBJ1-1,TGTGCCAGCAGCAAGGGGGGCAGGGGGAGTACTGAAGCTTTCTTT,CASSKGGRGSTEAFF
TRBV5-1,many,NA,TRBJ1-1,TGCGCCAGCAGCCCAACTGGGTCGGCCAGTGGCAATAGGGGAGCTTTCTTT,CASSPTGSASGNRGAFF
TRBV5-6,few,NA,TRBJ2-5,TGTGCCAGCAGCTTGGGAATTATGCAAGAGACCCAGTACTTC,CASSLGIMQETQYF
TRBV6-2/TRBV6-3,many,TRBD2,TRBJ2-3,TGTGCCAGCAGTTACACGCCGGGACTAGCTGGAGATACGCAGTATTTT,CASSYTPGLAGDTQYF
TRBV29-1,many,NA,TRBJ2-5,TGCAGCGCCGCAGAAGGACAAGAGACCCAGTACTTC,CSAAEGQETQYF
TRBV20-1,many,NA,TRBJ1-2,TGCAGTGCTAGAGTTAGCGACAGGCGAAAGGGTCGCTACACCTTC,CSARVSDRRKGRYTF
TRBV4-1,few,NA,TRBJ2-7,TGCGCCAGCAGCCAAGACTGGGGTTCCGAGCAGTACTTC,CASSQDWGSEQYF
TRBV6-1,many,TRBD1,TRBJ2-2,TGTGCCAGCAGTGAAAAAGGGGGCCCAAACACCGGGGAGCTGTTTTTT,CASSEKGGPNTGELFF
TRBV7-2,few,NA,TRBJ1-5,TGTGCCAGCAGCTTAGGGGTTCAAGGGTGGAATCAGCCCCAGCATTTT,CASSLGVQGWNQPQHF
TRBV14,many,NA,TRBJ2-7,TGTGCCAGCAGCCGACGCGGGGACGAGCAGTACTTC,CASSRRGDEQYF
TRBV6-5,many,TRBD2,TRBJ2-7,TGTGCCAGCAGTTCCCTTAGCGGGGTGCCCTCCTACGAGCAGTACTTC,CASSSLSGVPSYEQYF
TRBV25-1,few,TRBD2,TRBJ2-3,TGTGCCAGCCGGCGGGGGAGTCGCACAGATACGCAGTATTTT,CASRRGSRTDTQYF
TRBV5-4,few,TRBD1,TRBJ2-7,TGTGCCAGCAGCCAAGGGGGGGGACAGGGCTTGAAAGAGCAGTACTTC,CASSQGGGQGLKEQYF
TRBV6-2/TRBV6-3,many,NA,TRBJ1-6,TGTGCCAGCAGTTACGCGGCCAGCTGGCTCGGGTATTCACCCCTCCACTTT,CASSYAASWLGYSPLHF
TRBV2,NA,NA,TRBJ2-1,TGTGCCAGCCTGGCCGCAGGTCCCAGCTCCTACAATGAGCAGTTCTTC,CASLAAGPSSYNEQFF
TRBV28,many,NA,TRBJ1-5,TGTGCCAGCAGGTCAGGGATGAATCAGCCCCAGCATTTT,CASRSGMNQPQHF
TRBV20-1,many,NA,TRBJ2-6,TGCAGTGCTAGGAGTGGGGGGTCCTCTGGGGCCAACGTCCTGACTTTC,CSARSGGSSGANVLTF
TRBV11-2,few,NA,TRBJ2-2,TGTGCCAGCAGCTTAGAACCAGGACGCACCGGGGAGCTGTTTTTT,CASSLEPGRTGELFF
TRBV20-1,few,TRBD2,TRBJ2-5,TGCAGTGCTAGAGATATTTCGGGGGGTTTGGAGACCCAGTACTTC,CSARDISGGLETQYF
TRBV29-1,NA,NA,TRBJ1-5,TGCAGCGCTTCAACGGGGGGTGGGGGGCCCCAGCATTTT,CSASTGGGGPQHF
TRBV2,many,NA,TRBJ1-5,TGTGCCAGCAGACCGCAGGGCCCCAATCAGCCCCAGCATTTT,CASRPQGPNQPQHF
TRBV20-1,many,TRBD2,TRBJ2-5,TGCAGTGCCACCATGGGACGGGGGGTGGAGACCCAGTACTTC,CSATMGRGVETQYF
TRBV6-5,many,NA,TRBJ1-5,TGTGCCAGCAGTTATGAACACGATCAGCCCCAGCATTTT,CASSYEHDQPQHF
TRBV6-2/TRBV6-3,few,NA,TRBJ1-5,TGTGCCAGCAGTTTCCCGGGCCTACCGCGAGGACAGCCCCAGCATTTT,CASSFPGLPRGQPQHF